The 2 T cell receptor beta chains below were found in one sample sequenced in a study of blood T cells in healthy people across ages. Sample-barcoded 5' priming and a J-beta primer mix drove a second PCR of roughly 6 to 12 cycles. Each CDR3 protein is one row after TCRdb ran MiXCR on the 5' RACE reads. The repertoire includes about 760,000 distinct CDR3 sequences, about 61% of them detected once, and roughly 26% sits in the top ten. Sequences were obtained from blood. These receptors were collected from a man aged 40-50 years in good health.

The V and J genes are TRBV3-1 and TRBJ2-7, with 8 bases that match TRBD1. Germline loops: CDR1 LGHDT, CDR2 YNNKEL (reference sequence). CDR3 length: 19 residues. Trimming cost V 1 base and J 4 bases; bases outside gene matches: 18. The CDR3 is CASSQVKVWTGYFGYEQYF. CDR3 nucleotides: TGTGCCAGCAGCCAAGTGAAAGTCTGGACAGGGTATTTTGGGTACGAGCAGTACTTC.

The chain recombines TRBV6-5 with TRBJ1-2; 8 nucleotides line up with TRBD1. V dropped 2 bases and J dropped 7; count of bases not matched to a gene: 9. This CDR3 contains 15 residues. Germline CDR1 is MNHEY and CDR2 is SVGAGI. CDR3 nucleotide sequence: TGTGCCAGCAGTTACGCTGGACAGGGTATTCCTGGCTACACCTTC. Its protein is CASSYAGQGIPGYTF.